The next 3 T cell receptor beta chains were all read from a single sample in a study of cytomegalovirus exposure and HLA in healthy donors. This PCR relied on a set of 60 Vbeta primers and 13 Jbeta primers. TCRdb keeps only in-frame clones here, not all; method: immunoSEQ multiplex PCR. The sample yields more than 65,000 clones, nearly 80% seen once. Sequencing input: PBMCs. These receptors were collected from a female donor in good health and CMV-seronegative.

J is TRBJ1-1 and V is TRBV28; 7 nucleotides align to TRBD1. The CDR3 is made up of 16 amino acids. Looked up from germline, CDR1 is MDHEN and CDR2 is SYDVKM. With 7 bases clipped from V and 3 bases from J, the junction kept 14 bases outside the gene matches. The CDR3 sequence: CASTTLPYRGYTEAFF. CDR3 DNA sequence: TGTGCCAGCACTACCCTTCCGTACAGGGGTTACACTGAAGCTTTCTTT. The complete variable domain, with remaining parts taken from reference TRBV28 and TRBJ1-1, reads DVKVTQSSRYLVKRTGEKVFLECVQDMDHENMFWYRQDPGLGLRLIYFSYDVKMKEKGDIPEGYSVSREKKERFSLILESASTNQTSMYLCASTTLPYRGYTEAFFGQGTRLTVV.

The chain employs TRBV2 and TRBJ2-1; 10 nucleotides match TRBD2. The J segment lost 5 bases and the V segment lost 6 bases, leaving 7 bases of the junction unmatched. The CDR3 covers 15 residues. Germline V gene data show CDR1 as SNHLY and CDR2 as FYNNEI. CDR3 DNA sequence: TGTGCCAGCAGGGGCATAGCGGGAGGCCACAATGAGCAGTTCTTC. Its translation: CASRGIAGGHNEQFF.

The genes are TRBV5-8 and TRBJ1-1; no reliable D call. V lost 6 bases and J lost 8, with 20 bases in between. CDR3 length: 14 residues. CDR1 is SGHTS, CDR2 YDEGEE, per germline. Written as DNA, the CDR3 is TGTGCCAGCACCTTCTCCTCCTGGCAGGCCGAAGCTTTCTTT. This translates into CASTFSSWQAEAFF.